This T cell receptor (beta chain) was sequenced for a study of CD8+CD57+ T cells in acquired aplastic anemia. At the level of the study: Roughly 3 ug was the average amount of DNA from sorted CD4+ and CD8+ cells. CD4+ cell libraries from healthy donors averaged around 9.8 million reads. General study points: Between patients and controls, twenty-nine CD8+ CDR3 sequences were found in common. Patients and healthy controls showed no significant CD8+ Simpson's diversity difference.

TCR beta VDJ and CDR3 were profiled, and genomic DNA was the template. MiXCR, run by TCRdb on the reads, gives a single entry per CDR3 protein. The sample yields 400,000 to 500,000 distinct CDR3 sequences, 65% to 75% seen once. The germline CDR1 and CDR2 sequences are MNHNY and SVGAGI (reference sequence). Deletions cut 5 bases from V and 10 bases from J, with 15 bases between. The CDR3 sequence is 14 residues long. There are a few counts of this clonotype. Its matching antigen is unknown. The chain uses TRBV6-6 and TRBJ1-6; possible D gene TRBD1, 6 bases. Sequenced sample: sorted CD4+, CD8+, or CD8+CD57+ T cells (not recorded which) from PBMCs. The receptor was derived from a human donor in good health, serving as a control. CDR3 region: CASSPGMGASPLHF. The CDR3 DNA sequence: TGTGCCAGCAGTCCCGGGATGGGGGCGTCACCCCTCCACTTT.